Included here is one T cell receptor beta chain sequence, with context. Its antigen is still unknown. Profiled with immunoSEQ multiplex PCR; TCRdb holds only in-frame clones, not every one. The sample holds hundreds of thousands of clones, 74% seen once. The V segment lost 5 bases and the J segment 4 bases; nucleotides outside the gene matches: 5. Germline V gene data show CDR1 as SGHTA and CDR2 as FQGTGA. The CDR3 is made up of 16 amino acids. The data derive from a study of shared clonotypes between healthy human individuals. Study-level points and caveats: Naive CD4 clonotypes overlapped across a few donors at 4.5% to 5.5%. When compared with the clonotypes that were shared by all four sorted-subset donors, the non-shared clonotypes turned out to have lower generation probabilities. An expected dependence of interdonor clonotype sharing on sequencing depth was noted.

V is TRBV7-3 and J is TRBJ2-1; TRBD2 agrees at 13 bases. Specimen: memory CD4+ T cells sorted from blood. The subset: CD45RA-negative fraction. The receptor was derived from a woman under 40 in good health. The CDR3 loop reads CASSEPTSGGYNEQFF. The CDR3 DNA reads TGTGCCAGCAGCGAACCGACTAGCGGGGGGTACAATGAGCAGTTCTTC.